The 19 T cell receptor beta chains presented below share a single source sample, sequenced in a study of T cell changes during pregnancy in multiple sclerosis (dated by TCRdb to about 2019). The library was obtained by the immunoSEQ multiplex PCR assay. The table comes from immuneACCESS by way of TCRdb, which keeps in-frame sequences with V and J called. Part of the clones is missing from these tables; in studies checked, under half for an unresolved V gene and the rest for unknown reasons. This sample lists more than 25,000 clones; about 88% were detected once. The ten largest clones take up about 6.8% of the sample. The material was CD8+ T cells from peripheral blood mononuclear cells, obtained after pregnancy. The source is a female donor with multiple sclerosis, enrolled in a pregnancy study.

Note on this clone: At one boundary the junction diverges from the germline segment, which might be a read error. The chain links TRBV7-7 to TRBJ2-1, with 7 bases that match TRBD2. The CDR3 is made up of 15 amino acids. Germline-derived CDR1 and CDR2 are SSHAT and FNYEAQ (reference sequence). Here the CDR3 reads CASSPGLVFTDEQFF. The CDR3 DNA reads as TGTGCTAGCAGCCCAGGACTAGTCTTTACTGATGAGCAGTTCTTC.

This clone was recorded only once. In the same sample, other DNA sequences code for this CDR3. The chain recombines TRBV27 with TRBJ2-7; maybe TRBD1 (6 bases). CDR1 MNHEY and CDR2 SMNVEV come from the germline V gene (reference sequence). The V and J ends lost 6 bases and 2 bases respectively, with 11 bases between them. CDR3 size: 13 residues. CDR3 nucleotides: TGTGCCAGCAGCCCGACAGGACCCTACGAGCAGTACTTC. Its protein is CASSPTGPYEQYF.

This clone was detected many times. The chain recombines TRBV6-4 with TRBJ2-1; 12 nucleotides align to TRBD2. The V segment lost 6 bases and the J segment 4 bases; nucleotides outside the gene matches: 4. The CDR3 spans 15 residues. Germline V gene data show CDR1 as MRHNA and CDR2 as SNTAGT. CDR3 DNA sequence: TGTGCCAGCAGCAATCTAGCGGGAGGGTACAATGAGCAGTTCTTC. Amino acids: CASSNLAGGYNEQFF.

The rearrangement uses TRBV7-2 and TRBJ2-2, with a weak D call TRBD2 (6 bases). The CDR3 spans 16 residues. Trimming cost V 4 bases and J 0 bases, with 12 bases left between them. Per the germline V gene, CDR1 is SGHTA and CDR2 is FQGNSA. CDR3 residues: CASSSSGPANTGELFF. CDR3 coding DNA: TGTGCCAGCAGCTCGAGCGGGCCCGCGAACACCGGGGAGCTGTTTTTT.

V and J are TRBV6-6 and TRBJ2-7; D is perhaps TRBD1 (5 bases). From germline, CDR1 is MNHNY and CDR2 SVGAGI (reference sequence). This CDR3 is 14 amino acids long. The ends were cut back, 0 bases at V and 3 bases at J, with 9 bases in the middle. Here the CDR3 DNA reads TGTGCCAGCAGTTACTCTGGGGCCCTCTACGAGCAGTACTTC. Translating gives CASSYSGALYEQYF.

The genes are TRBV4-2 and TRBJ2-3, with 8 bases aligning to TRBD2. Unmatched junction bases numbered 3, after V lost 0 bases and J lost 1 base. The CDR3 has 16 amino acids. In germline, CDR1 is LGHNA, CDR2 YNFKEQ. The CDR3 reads CASSQDPSGRTDTQYF. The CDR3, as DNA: TGTGCCAGCAGCCAAGATCCTAGCGGGCGCACAGATACGCAGTATTTT.

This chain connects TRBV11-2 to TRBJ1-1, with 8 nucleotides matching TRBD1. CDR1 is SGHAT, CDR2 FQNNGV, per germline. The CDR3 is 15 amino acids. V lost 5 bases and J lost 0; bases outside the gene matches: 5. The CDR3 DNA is TGTGCCAGCAGCATCTACAGGGGGTTGAACACTGAAGCTTTCTTT. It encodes CASSIYRGLNTEAFF.

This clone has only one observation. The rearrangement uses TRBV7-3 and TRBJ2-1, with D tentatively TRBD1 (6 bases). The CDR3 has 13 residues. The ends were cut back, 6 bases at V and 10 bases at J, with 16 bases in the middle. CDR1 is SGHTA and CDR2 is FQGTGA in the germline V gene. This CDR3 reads CASRPTGSREQFF. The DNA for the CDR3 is TGTGCCAGCAGACCTACAGGGAGCCGGGAGCAGTTCTTC.

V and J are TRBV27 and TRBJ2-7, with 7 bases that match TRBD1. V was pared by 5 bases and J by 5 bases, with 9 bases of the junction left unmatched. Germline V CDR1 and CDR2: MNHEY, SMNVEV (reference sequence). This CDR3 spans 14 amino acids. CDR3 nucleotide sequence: TGTGCCAGCAGTCCGACAGGGCTTATCGACGAGCAGTACTTC. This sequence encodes CASSPTGLIDEQYF.

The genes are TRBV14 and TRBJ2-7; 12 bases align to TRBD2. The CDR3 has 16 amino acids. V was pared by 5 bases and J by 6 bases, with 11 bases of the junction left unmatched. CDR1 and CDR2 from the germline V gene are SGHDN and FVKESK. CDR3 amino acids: CASSSRTSGMSSEQYF. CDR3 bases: TGTGCCAGCAGCAGTCGGACTAGCGGGATGTCTTCCGAGCAGTACTTC.

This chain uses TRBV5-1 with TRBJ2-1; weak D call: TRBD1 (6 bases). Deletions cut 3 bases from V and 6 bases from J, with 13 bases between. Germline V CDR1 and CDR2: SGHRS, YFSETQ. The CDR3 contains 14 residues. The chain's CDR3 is CASSSDSKINEQFF. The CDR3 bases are TGCGCCAGCAGCTCGGACAGCAAAATCAATGAGCAGTTCTTC.

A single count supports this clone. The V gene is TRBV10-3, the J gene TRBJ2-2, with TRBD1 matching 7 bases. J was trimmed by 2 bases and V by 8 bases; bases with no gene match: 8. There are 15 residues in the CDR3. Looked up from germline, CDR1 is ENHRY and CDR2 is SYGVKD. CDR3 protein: CAIAPGQPNTGELFF. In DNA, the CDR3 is TGTGCCATCGCTCCGGGACAGCCTAACACCGGGGAGCTGTTTTTT.

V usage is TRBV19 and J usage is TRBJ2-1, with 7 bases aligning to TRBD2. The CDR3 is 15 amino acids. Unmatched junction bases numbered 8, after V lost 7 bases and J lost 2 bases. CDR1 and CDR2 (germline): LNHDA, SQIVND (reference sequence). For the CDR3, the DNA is TGTGCCAGTACGGGCGGGAGTCCCGCCTACAATGAGCAGTTCTTC. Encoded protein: CASTGGSPAYNEQFF. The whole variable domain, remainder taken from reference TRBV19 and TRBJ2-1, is DGGITQSPKYLFRKEGQNVTLSCEQNLNHDAMYWYRQDPGQGLRLIYYSQIVNDFQKGDIAEGYSVSREKKESFPLTVTSAQKNPTAFYLCASTGGSPAYNEQFFGPGTRLTVL.

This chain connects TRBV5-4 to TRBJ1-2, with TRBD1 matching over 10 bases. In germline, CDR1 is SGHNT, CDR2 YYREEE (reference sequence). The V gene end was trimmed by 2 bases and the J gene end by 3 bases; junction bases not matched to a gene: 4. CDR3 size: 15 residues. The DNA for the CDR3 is TGTGCCAGCAGCTTCCGGACAGGGGGATACTATGGCTACACCTTC. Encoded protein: CASSFRTGGYYGYTF.

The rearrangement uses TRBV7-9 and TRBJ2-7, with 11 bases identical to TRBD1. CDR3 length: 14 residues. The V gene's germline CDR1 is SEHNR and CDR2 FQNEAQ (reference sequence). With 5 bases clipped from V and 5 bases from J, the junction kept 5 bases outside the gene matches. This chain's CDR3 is CASSPRDRGNEQYF. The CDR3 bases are TGTGCCAGCAGCCCGAGGGACAGGGGGAACGAGCAGTACTTC.

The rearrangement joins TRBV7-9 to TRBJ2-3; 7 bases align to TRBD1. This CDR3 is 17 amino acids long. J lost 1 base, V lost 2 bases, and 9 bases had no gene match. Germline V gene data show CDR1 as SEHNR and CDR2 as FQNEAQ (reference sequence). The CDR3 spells CASSLPSDRAGTDTQYF. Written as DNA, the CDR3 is TGTGCCAGCAGCTTACCGTCAGACAGGGCGGGCACAGATACGCAGTATTTT.

The CDR3 DNA follows: TGTGCCAGCAGCACCCAGGAAACAGATACGCAGTATTTT. This encodes CASSTQETDTQYF. The chain couples TRBV11-2 to TRBJ2-3, with D uncertain. The CDR3 contains 13 residues. The germline gives CDR1 SGHAT, CDR2 FQNNGV. The germline V and J ends were trimmed by 5 bases and 3 bases, with 9 bases remaining between them.

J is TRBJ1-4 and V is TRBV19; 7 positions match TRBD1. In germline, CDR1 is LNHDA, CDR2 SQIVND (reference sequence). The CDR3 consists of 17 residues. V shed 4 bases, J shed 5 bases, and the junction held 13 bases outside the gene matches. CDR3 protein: CASSTNLDRAGNEKLFF. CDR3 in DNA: TGTGCCAGTAGTACCAACCTCGACAGGGCGGGGAATGAAAAACTGTTTTTT.

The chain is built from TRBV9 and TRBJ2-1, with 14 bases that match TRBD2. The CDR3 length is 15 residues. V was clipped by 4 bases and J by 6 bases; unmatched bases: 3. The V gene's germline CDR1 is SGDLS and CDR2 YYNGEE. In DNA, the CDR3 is TGTGCCAGCAGCCCCGGGACTAGCGGGAGCAATGAGCAGTTCTTC. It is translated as CASSPGTSGSNEQFF.